The clone carrying this TCR beta chain was counted only a few times. Its cognate antigen is unknown. The use of a sample-barcoded 5' primer and a J-beta primer mix characterized a second PCR of roughly 6 to 11 cycles. Each sample yielded at least 3 million CDR3-containing paired-end reads. TCRdb processed the 5' RACE reads anew with MiXCR; each CDR3 protein has one entry. The sample consists of over a million distinct CDR3 sequences, around 45% of them appearing once. The ends lost 8 bases at V and 0 bases at J; junction bases unmatched: 7. The germline V gene has CDR1 DFQATT and CDR2 SNEGSKA (reference sequence). The CDR3 contains 13 residues. The sample originates from a study of blood T cells in healthy people across ages. General observations from the study: Age showed a roughly linear inverse relationship with TCR beta diversity per million T cells.

This clonotype originated in a woman in her fifties or sixties in good health. The V call is TRBV20-1, the J call TRBJ2-7; TRBD2 agrees at 7 bases. What was sequenced was blood. The CDR3 region is CSPIAGLSYEQYF. The CDR3 coding sequence is TGCAGTCCGATAGCGGGCCTCTCCTACGAGCAGTACTTC.